Shown below are 13 T cell receptor beta chains from a single sample sequenced in a study of CD8 T cells in ankylosing spondylitis. A single record per CDR3 protein comes from TCRdb applying MiXCR to the 5' RACE reads. The sample yields 340,000 or so distinct CDR3 sequences, around 15% seen once. Sequencing was done on a sample of blood, either unsorted or a sorted T cell fraction (not recorded which). These receptors originate from a male donor with ankylosing spondylitis or in good health (not recorded which).

This sequence joins TRBV20-1 and TRBJ2-3; 12 positions match TRBD2. The CDR3 runs 13 residues. J gave up 10 bases and V 4 bases, and 6 bases lay outside the gene matches. CDR1 DFQATT and CDR2 SNEGSKA come from the germline V gene (reference sequence). Written as DNA, the CDR3 is TGCAGTGCTATACTAGCGGGGGGTGGAGCGCAGTATTTT. This codes for CSAILAGGGAQYF.

The J gene is TRBJ2-5, the V gene TRBV19, with 13 bases matching TRBD2. The CDR3 has 15 residues. V trimming: 5 bases; J trimming: 7 bases; junction bases outside the gene matches: 7. Per germline, CDR1 LNHDA and CDR2 SQIVND (reference sequence). CDR3 in amino acids: CASSPPGLAGRTQYF. The DNA for the CDR3 is TGTGCCAGTAGTCCACCGGGACTAGCGGGGCGGACCCAGTACTTC.

This sequence joins TRBV6-5 and TRBJ1-5, with TRBD1 as a possible D gene (5 bases). Trimming removed 7 bases from V and 0 bases from J, with 10 bases in between. The CDR3 is 14 amino acids. Looked up from germline, CDR1 is MNHEY and CDR2 is SVGAGI. CDR3 DNA: TGTGCCAGCATTAGGGGAGATAGCAATCAGCCCCAGCATTTT. Protein: CASIRGDSNQPQHF.

The CDR3 loop reads CASSFGQGLAFF. Written as DNA, the CDR3 is TGTGCCAGCAGTTTCGGACAGGGGTTGGCTTTCTTT. V gene TRBV27 combines with J gene TRBJ1-1; 9 bases match TRBD1. V dropped 3 bases and J dropped 11; count of bases not matched to a gene: 4. The CDR3 length is 12 residues. The V gene's germline CDR1 is MNHEY and CDR2 SMNVEV (reference sequence).

This chain joins TRBV6-1 and TRBJ1-1; 8 nucleotides agree with TRBD1. Trimming at V came to 5 bases and at J to 3 bases, leaving 5 bases not matched to a gene. This CDR3 is built from 14 residues. CDR1 and CDR2 (germline): MNHNS, SASEGT. CDR3 residues: CASSQGAVYTEAFF. The CDR3 nucleotides read TGTGCCAGCAGTCAGGGGGCTGTATACACTGAAGCTTTCTTT.

In its sample, this clonotype was seen a few times. The chain links TRBV5-1 to TRBJ2-4, with D maybe TRBD2 (5 bases). Germline CDR1 is SGHRS and CDR2 is YFSETQ. The germline V and J ends were trimmed by 2 bases and 8 bases, with 17 bases remaining between them. The CDR3 runs 15 residues. The CDR3 DNA sequence: TGCGCCAGCAGCTTTATGGGAGAGATCGGAGACATTCAGTACTTC. It yields the protein CASSFMGEIGDIQYF.

The J gene is TRBJ2-3, the V gene TRBV12-3 or TRBV12-4; TRBD2 matches at 12 bases. The CDR3 has 16 residues. V shed 6 bases, J shed 3 bases, and the junction held 7 bases outside the gene matches. The CDR3 DNA reads TGTGCCAGCAGATCCGGGACTAGCGGGCGTACAGATACGCAGTATTTT. Translated: CASRSGTSGRTDTQYF.

There are a few counts of this clonotype. This chain links TRBV27 with TRBJ2-1; 8 bases line up with TRBD1. This CDR3 comprises 16 residues. In germline, CDR1 is MNHEY, CDR2 SMNVEV (reference sequence). Trimming cost V 2 bases and J 6 bases; bases outside gene matches: 9. CDR3 nucleotide sequence: TGTGCCAGCAGTTTAAGAGGGACAGGAGAGGGCAATGAGCAGTTCTTC. As protein: CASSLRGTGEGNEQFF.

The chain carries TRBV30 and TRBJ2-1, with D perhaps being TRBD1 or TRBD2 (7 bases each). This CDR3 region has 16 residues. The V gene lost 4 bases and the J gene lost 0 bases, with 16 bases spanning the gap. Germline lookup yields CDR1 GTSNPN and CDR2 SVGIG (reference sequence). DNA of the CDR3: TGTGCCTGGAAGGACAGGCGGGGGAGCTCCTACAATGAGCAGTTCTTC. Its protein is CAWKDRRGSSYNEQFF.

This clonotype came up a few times. V usage is TRBV5-1 and J usage is TRBJ1-4; D unclear. Germline V gene sequence: CDR1 SGHRS, CDR2 YFSETQ. CDR3 length: 14 residues. Trimming removed 0 bases at V and 5 bases at J, with 8 bases between. In DNA form, the CDR3 reads TGCGCCAGCAGCTTGGCCCCGGACAATGAAAAACTGTTTTTT. Translation: CASSLAPDNEKLFF.

The chain has TRBV18 and TRBJ2-7; D is perhaps TRBD2 (6 bases). Germline V gene sequence: CDR1 KGHSH, CDR2 LQKENI. The CDR3 is 12 amino acids. V lost 5 bases to trimming and J lost 6 bases, with 11 bases between them. In DNA, the CDR3 is TGTGCCAGCTCATCCTCGGAGGGCGAGCAGTACTTC. This sequence encodes CASSSSEGEQYF.

This clonotype was detected many times. CDR3 protein: CSVDLTGTDEQFF. DNA for the CDR3: TGCAGCGTTGATTTGACAGGGACCGATGAGCAGTTCTTC. The chain combines TRBV29-1 with TRBJ2-1; 7 nucleotides match TRBD1. CDR1 and CDR2 from the germline V gene are SQVTM and ANQGSEA. The V segment lost 3 bases and the J segment 8 bases; nucleotides outside the gene matches: 7. This CDR3 region has 13 residues.

There are a few counts of this clonotype. The chain uses TRBV12-5 and TRBJ1-1; 9 bases align to TRBD1. Unmatched junction bases numbered 4, after V lost 5 bases and J lost 0 bases. Germline V lookup: CDR1 LGHNT, CDR2 FRNRAP. The CDR3 covers 15 residues. CDR3 coding DNA: TGTGCTAGTGGTCTTGGACAGGGGATGAACACTGAAGCTTTCTTT. This codes for CASGLGQGMNTEAFF.